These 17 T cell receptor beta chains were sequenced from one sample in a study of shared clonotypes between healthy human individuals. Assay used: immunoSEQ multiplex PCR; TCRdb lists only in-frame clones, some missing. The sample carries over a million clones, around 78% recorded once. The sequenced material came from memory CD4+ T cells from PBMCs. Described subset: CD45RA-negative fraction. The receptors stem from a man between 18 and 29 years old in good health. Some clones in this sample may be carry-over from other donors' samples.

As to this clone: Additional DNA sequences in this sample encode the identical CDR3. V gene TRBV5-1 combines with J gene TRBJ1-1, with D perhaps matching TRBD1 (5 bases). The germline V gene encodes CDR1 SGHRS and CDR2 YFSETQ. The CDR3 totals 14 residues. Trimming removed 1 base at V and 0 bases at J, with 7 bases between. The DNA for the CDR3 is TGCGCCAGCAGCTTGTCGGGGGTGAACACTGAAGCTTTCTTT. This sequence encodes CASSLSGVNTEAFF.

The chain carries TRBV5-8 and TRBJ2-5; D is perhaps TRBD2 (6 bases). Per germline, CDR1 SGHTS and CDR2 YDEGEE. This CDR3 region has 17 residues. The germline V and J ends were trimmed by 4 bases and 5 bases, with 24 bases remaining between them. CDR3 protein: CASSRGSGRPGGETQYF. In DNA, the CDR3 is TGTGCCAGCAGCCGGGGGTCGGGCCGGCCCGGCGGGGAGACCCAGTACTTC.

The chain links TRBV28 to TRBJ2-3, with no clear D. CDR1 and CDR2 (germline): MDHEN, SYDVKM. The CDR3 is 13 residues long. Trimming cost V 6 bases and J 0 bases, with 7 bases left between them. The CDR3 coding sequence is TGTGCCAGCAGGCGCAGCAGCACAGATACGCAGTATTTT. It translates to CASRRSSTDTQYF. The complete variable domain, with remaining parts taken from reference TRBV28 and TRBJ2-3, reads DVKVTQSSRYLVKRTGEKVFLECVQDMDHENMFWYRQDPGLGLRLIYFSYDVKMKEKGDIPEGYSVSREKKERFSLILESASTNQTSMYLCASRRSSTDTQYFGPGTRLTVL.

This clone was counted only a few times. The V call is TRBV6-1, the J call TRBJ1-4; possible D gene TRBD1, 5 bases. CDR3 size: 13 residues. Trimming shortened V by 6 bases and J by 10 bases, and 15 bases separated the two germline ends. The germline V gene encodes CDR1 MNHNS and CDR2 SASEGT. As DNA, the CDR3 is TGTGCCAGCAGCGGGACTAGTGTCGGAAAACTGTTTTTT. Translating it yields CASSGTSVGKLFF.

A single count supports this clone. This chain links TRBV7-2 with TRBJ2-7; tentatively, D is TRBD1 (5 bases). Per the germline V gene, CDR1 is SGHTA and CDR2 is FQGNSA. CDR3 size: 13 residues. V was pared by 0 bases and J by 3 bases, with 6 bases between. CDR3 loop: CASSLAGLYEQYF. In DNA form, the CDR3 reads TGTGCCAGCAGCTTAGCGGGGCTCTACGAGCAGTACTTC.

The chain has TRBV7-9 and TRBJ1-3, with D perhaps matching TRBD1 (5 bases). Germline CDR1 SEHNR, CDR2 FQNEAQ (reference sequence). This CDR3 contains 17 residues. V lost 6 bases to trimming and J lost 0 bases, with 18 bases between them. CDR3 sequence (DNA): TGTGCCAGCAGTCGGGGGGAGACTTCTGCCTCTGGAAACACCATATATTTT. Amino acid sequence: CASSRGETSASGNTIYF.

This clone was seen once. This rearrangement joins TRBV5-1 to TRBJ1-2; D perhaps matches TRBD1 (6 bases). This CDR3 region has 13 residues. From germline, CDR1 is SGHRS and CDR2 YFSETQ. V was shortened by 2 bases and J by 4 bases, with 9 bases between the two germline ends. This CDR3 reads CASSFDRRYGYTF. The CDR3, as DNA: TGCGCCAGCAGCTTTGACAGGCGCTATGGCTACACCTTC.

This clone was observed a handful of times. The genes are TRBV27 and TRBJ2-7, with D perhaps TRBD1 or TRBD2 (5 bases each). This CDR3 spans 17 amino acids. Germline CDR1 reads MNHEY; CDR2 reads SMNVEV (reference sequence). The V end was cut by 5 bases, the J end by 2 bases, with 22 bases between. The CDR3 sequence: CASSPRGGAGWTYEQYF. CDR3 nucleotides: TGTGCCAGCAGTCCCCGGGGTGGGGCAGGGTGGACCTACGAGCAGTACTTC.

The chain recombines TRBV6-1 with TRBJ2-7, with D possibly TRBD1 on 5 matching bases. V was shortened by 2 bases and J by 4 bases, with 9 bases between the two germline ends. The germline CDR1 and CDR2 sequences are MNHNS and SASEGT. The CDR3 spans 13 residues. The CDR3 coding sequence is TGTGCCAGCAGTGAACAGGGAAGGTACGAGCAGTACTTC. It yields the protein CASSEQGRYEQYF.

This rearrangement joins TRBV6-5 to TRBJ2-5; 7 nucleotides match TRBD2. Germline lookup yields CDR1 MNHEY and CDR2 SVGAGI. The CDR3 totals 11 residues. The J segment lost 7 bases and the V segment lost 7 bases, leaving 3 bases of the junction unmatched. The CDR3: CASTLAGTQYF. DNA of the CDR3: TGTGCCAGCACCTTAGCGGGGACCCAGTACTTC.

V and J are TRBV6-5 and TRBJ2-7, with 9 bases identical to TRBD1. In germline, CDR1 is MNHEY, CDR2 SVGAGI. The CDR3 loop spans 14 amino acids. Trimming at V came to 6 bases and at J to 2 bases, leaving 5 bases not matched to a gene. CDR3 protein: CASSPGQGTYEQYF. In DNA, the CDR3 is TGTGCCAGCAGCCCGGGACAGGGCACCTACGAGCAGTACTTC.

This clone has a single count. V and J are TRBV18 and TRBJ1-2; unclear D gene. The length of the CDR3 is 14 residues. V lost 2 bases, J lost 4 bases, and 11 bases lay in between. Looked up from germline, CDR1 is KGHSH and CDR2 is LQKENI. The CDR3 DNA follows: TGTGCCAGCTCACCATCTATACAGCCCTATGGCTACACCTTC. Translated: CASSPSIQPYGYTF.

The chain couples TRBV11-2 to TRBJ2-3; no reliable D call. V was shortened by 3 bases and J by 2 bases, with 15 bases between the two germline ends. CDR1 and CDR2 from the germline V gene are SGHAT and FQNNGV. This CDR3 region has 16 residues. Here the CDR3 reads CASSFRTEYFTDTQYF. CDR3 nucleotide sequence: TGTGCCAGCAGCTTCAGGACCGAATATTTCACAGATACGCAGTATTTT. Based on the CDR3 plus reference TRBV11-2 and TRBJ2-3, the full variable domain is EAGVAQSPRYKIIEKRQSVAFWCNPISGHATLYWYQQILGQGPKLLIQFQNNGVVDDSQLPKDRFSAERLKGVDSTLKIQPAKLEDSAVYLCASSFRTEYFTDTQYFGPGTRLTVL.

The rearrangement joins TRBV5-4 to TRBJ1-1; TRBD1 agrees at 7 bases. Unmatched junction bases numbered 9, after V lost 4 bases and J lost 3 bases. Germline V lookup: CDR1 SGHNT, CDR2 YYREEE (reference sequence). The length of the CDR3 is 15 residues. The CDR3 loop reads CASSPGTERYTEAFF. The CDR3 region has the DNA TGTGCCAGCAGCCCCGGGACAGAGAGATACACTGAAGCTTTCTTT.

The CDR3 reads CASSYDSTVGNTIYF. The CDR3 DNA reads TGTGCCAGCAGTTACGACTCGACAGTCGGAAACACCATATATTTT. V gene TRBV6-5 combines with J gene TRBJ1-3; TRBD1 is a possible D gene (5 bases). Germline CDR1 is MNHEY and CDR2 is SVGAGI. V shed 2 bases and J shed 4 bases, with 12 bases lying between them. The CDR3 spans 15 residues.

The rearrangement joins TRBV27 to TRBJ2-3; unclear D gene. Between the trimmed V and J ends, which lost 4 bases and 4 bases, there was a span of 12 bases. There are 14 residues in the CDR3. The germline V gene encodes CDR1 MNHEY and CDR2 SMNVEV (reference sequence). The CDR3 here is CASSSRIRPDTQYF. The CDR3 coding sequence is TGTGCCAGCAGTTCCCGAATCCGGCCAGATACGCAGTATTTT.

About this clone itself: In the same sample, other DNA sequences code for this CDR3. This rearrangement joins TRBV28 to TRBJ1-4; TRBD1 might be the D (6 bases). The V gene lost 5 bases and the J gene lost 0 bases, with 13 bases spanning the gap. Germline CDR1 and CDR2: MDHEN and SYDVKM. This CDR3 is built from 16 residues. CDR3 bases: TGTGCCAGCAGTAGCCCCGGGACACCAACTAATGAAAAACTGTTTTTT. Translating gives CASSSPGTPTNEKLFF. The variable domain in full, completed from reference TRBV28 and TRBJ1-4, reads DVKVTQSSRYLVKRTGEKVFLECVQDMDHENMFWYRQDPGLGLRLIYFSYDVKMKEKGDIPEGYSVSREKKERFSLILESASTNQTSMYLCASSSPGTPTNEKLFFGSGTQLSVL.